This T cell receptor beta chain was recovered during a study of read filtering for tumor transcriptome and immune sequencing. Germline-derived CDR1 and CDR2 are SEHNR and FQNEAQ (reference sequence). The CDR3 has 11 residues. This clonotype turned up a few times. A junction boundary mismatches the germline segment, possibly from a read error. Molecular barcoded adaptors covering alpha/delta and beta/gamma chains were used on around 400 ng RNA. MiXCR, applied by TCRdb to the reads, yields one record per CDR3 protein. This table has about 40,000 distinct CDR3 sequences, 12% to 15% appearing once. The chain recombines TRBV7-9 with TRBJ2-7; no reliable D call. Material: a population of CD138-negative cells sorted from bone marrow. The TCR sequence derives from a donor at least 40 years old with multiple myeloma. CDR3 in amino acids: CGSSSLYEQYF. CDR3 sequence (DNA): TGTGGCAGCAGCTCCCTCTACGAGCAGTACTTC.